This T cell receptor beta chain comes out of a study of vaccination effects on CD4 cells after COVID-19. Findings and limits, study-wide: Late in the post-vaccination period, infection-induced and vaccine-induced clones underwent marked clonal contraction.

As for this clone: Its antigen is unknown.

Germline CDR1 and CDR2: KGHSH and LQKENI. Trimming took off 3 bases at V and 1 base at J, with 4 bases between the two ends. There are 13 residues in the CDR3. It was after nine to ten days of culture that CD4+ T cells were isolated. As their vaccination, participants received two doses of either BNT162b2 or mRNA-1273. Prior SARS-CoV-2 infection was absent in the vaccine recipients, as shown by negative nucleocapsid antibodies. On both days 3 and 7, half of the culture medium was replaced with IL-2 medium. The method was immunoSEQ multiplex PCR; TCRdb's version includes in-frame clones alone and lacks a portion of them. Here the sample spans 35,000 to 55,000 clones, around 70% being singletons.

The clonotype comes from a human donor who received a COVID-19 vaccine. The source material was CD4+ T cells from PBMCs cultured without peptide, sampled after COVID-19 vaccination. The chain employs TRBV18 and TRBJ2-1; no firm D call. CDR3 sequence (DNA): TGTGCCAGCTCACCCGGATCCTACAATGAGCAGTTCTTC. The encoded protein is CASSPGSYNEQFF.